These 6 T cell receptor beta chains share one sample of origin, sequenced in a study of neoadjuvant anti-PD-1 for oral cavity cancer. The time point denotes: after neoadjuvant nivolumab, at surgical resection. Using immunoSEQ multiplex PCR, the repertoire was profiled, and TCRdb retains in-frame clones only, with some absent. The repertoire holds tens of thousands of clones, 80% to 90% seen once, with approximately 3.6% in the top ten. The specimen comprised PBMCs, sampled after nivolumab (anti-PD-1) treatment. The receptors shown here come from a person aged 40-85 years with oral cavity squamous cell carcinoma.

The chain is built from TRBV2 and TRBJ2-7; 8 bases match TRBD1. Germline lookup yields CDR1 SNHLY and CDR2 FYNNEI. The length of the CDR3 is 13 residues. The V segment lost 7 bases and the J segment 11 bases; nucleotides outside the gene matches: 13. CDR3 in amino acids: CASTLGQAFWKYF. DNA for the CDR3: TGTGCCAGCACCCTGGGACAGGCGTTCTGGAAGTACTTC.

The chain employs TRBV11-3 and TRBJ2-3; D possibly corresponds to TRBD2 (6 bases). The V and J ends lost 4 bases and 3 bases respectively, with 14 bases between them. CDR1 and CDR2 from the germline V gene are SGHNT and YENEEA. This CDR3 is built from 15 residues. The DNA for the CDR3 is TGTGCCAGCAGCTCCTTTTCGGGAGAGACAGATACGCAGTATTTT. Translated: CASSSFSGETDTQYF.

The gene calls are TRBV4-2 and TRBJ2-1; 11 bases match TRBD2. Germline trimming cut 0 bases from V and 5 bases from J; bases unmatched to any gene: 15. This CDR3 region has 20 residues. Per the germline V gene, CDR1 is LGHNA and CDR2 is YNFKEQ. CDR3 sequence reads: CASSQEFLAGGKWEDNEQFF. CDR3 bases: TGTGCCAGCAGCCAAGAATTCCTAGCGGGAGGAAAGTGGGAGGACAATGAGCAGTTCTTC.

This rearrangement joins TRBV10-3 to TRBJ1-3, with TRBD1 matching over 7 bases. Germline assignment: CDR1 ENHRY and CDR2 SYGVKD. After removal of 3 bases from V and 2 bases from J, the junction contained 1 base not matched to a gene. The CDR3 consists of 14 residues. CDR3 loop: CAISDGQAGNTIYF. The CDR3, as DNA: TGTGCCATCAGTGACGGACAGGCTGGAAACACCATATATTTT.

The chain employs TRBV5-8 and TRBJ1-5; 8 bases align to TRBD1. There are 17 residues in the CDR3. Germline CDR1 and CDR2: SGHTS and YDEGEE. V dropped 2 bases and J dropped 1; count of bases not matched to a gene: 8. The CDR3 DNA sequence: TGTGCCAGCAGCTTTAATGGACAGGGACGGAGCAATCAGCCCCAGCATTTT. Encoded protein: CASSFNGQGRSNQPQHF.

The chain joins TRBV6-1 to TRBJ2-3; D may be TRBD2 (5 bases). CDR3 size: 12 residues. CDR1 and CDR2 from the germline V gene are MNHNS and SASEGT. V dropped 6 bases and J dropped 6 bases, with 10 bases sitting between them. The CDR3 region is CASRKGADTQYF. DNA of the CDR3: TGTGCCAGCAGGAAGGGAGCGGATACGCAGTATTTT.